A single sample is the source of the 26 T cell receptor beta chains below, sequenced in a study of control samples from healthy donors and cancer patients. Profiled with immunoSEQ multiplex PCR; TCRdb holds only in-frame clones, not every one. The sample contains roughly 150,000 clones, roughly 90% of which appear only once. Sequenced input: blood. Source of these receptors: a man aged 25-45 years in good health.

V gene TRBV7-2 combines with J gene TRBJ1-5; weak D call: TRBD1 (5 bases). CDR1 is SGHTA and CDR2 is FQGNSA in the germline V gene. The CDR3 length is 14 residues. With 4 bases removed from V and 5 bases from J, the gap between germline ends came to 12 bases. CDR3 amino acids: CASSSTQADQPQHF. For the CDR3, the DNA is TGTGCCAGCAGCTCGACACAGGCCGATCAGCCCCAGCATTTT.

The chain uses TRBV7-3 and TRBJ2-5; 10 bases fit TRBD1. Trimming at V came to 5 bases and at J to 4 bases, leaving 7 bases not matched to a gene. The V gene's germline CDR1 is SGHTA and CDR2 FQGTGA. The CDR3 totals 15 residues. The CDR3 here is CASSPRQGALETQYF. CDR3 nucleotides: TGTGCCAGCAGCCCTAGACAGGGGGCCTTAGAGACCCAGTACTTC.

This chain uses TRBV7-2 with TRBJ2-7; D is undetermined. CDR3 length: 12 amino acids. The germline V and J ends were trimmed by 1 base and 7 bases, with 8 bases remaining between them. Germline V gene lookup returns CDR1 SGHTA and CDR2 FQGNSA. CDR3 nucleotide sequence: TGTGCCAGCAGCTTAGATCTGGGAGAGCAGTACTTC. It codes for CASSLDLGEQYF.

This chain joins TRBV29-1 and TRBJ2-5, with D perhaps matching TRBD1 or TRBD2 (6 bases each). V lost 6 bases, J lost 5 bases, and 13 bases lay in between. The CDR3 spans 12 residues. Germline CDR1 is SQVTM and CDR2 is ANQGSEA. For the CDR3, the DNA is TGCAGCGTCCCTAGGGGGGTGGAGACCCAGTACTTC. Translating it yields CSVPRGVETQYF.

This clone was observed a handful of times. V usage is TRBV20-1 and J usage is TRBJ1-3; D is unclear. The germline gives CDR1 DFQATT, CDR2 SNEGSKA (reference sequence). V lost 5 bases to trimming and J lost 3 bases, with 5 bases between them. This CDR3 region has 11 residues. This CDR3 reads CSALLGNTIYF. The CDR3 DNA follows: TGCAGTGCTCTCCTTGGAAACACCATATATTTT.

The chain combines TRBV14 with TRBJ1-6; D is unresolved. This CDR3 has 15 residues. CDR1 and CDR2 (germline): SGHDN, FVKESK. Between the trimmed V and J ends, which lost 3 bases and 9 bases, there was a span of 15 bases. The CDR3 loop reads CASSQPDVVGSPLHF. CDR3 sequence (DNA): TGTGCCAGCAGCCAGCCTGACGTCGTGGGTTCACCCCTCCACTTT.

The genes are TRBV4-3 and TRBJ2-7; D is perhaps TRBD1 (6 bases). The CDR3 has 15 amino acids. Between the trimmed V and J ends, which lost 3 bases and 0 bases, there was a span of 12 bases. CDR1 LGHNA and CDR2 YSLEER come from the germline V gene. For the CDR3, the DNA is TGCGCCAGCAGCCAGTGGGACACAGACTCCTACGAGCAGTACTTC. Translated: CASSQWDTDSYEQYF.

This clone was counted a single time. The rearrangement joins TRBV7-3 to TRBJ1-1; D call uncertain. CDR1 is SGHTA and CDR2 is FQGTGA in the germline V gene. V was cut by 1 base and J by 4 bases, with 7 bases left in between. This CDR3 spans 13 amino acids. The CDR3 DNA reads TGTGCCAGCAGCTTAATTAGGAGCACTGAAGCTTTCTTT. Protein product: CASSLIRSTEAFF.

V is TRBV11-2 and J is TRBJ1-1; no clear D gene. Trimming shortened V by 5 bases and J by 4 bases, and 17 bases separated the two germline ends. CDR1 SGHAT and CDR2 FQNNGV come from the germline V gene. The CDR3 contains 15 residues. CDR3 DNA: TGTGCCAGCAGCCCACTCGACGGACGGGGCACTGAAGCTTTCTTT. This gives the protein CASSPLDGRGTEAFF. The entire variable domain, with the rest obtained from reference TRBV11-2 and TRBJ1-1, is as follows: EAGVAQSPRYKIIEKRQSVAFWCNPISGHATLYWYQQILGQGPKLLIQFQNNGVVDDSQLPKDRFSAERLKGVDSTLKIQPAKLEDSAVYLCASSPLDGRGTEAFFGQGTRLTVV.

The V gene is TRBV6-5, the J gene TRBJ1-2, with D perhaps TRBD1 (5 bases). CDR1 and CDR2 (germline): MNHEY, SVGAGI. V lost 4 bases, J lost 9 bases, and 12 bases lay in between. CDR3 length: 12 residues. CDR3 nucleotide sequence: TGTGCCAGCAGTTCCCCCGGGACGAGCTACACCTTC. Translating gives CASSSPGTSYTF.

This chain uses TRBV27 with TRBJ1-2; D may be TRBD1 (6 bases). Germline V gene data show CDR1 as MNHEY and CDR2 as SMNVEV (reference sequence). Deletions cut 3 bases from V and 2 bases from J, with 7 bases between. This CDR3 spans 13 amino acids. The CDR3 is CASSLRGNYGYTF. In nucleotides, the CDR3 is TGTGCCAGCAGTTTGAGGGGGAACTATGGCTACACCTTC.

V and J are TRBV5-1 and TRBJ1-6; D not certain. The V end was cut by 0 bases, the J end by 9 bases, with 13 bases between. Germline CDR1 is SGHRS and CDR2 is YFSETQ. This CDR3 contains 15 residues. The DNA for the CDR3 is TGCGCCAGCAGCTTGGACCTCTTGAAGGCTTCACCCCTCCACTTT. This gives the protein CASSLDLLKASPLHF.

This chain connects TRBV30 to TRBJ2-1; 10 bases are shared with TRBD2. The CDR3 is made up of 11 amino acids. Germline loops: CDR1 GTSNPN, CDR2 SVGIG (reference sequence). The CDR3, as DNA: TGTGCGAAGGCTAGCGGGAGCGAGCAGTTCTTC. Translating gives CAKASGSEQFF.

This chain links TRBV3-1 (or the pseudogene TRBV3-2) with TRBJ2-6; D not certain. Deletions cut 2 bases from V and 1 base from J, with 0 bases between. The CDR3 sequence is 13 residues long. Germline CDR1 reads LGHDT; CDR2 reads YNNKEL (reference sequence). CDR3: CASSQSGANVLTF. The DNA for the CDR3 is TGTGCCAGCAGCCAATCTGGGGCCAACGTCCTGACTTTC.

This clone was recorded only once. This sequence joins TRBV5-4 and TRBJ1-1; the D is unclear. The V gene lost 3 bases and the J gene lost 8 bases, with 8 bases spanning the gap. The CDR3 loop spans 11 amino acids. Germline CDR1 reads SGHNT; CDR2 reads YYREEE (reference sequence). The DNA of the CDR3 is TGTGCCAGCAGCTCCGGGGAGGAAGCTTTCTTT. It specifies CASSSGEEAFF.

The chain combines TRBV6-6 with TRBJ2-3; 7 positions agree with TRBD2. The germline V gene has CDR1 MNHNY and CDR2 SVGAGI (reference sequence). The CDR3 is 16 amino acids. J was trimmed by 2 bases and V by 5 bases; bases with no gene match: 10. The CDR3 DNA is TGTGCCAGCAGTAACCAATTCAGCGGGGTCACAGATACGCAGTATTTT. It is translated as CASSNQFSGVTDTQYF.

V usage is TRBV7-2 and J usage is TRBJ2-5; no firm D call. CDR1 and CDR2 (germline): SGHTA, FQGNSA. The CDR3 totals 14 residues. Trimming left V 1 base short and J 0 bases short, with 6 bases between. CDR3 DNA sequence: TGTGCCAGCAGCTTAGTCGCTAACCAAGAGACCCAGTACTTC. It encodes CASSLVANQETQYF.

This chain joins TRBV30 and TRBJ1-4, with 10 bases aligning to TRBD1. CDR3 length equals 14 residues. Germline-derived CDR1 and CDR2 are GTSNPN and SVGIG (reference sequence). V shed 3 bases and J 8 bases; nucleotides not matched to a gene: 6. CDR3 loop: CAWSTGTGVEKLFF. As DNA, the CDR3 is TGTGCCTGGAGCACCGGGACAGGGGTCGAAAAACTGTTTTTT.

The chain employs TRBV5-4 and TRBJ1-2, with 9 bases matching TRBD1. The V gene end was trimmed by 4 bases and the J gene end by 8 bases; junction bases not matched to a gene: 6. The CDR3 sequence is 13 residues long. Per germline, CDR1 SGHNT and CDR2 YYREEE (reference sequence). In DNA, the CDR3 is TGTGCCAGCAGCCTACAGGGGGCTGGGGGCTACACCTTC. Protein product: CASSLQGAGGYTF.

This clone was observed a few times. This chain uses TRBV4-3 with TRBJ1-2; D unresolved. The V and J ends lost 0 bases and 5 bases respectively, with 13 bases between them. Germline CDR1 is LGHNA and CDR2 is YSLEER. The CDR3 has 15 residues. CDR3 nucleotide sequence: TGCGCCAGCAGCCAAGAGGTGGAGTCCGTATATGGCTACACCTTC. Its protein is CASSQEVESVYGYTF.

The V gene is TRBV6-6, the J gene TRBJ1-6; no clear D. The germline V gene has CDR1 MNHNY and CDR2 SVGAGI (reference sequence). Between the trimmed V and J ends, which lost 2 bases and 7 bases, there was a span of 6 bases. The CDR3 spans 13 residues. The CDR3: CASSYRENSPLHF. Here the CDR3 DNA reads TGTGCCAGCAGTTACAGGGAAAATTCACCCCTCCACTTT.

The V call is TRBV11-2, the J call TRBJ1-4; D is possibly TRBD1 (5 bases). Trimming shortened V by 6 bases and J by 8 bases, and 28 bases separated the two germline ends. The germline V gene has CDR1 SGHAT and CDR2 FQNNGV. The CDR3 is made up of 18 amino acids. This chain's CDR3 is CASRPGRGRVRNGEKLFF. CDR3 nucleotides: TGTGCCAGCAGACCCGGGAGGGGCAGGGTGAGGAACGGGGAAAAACTGTTTTTT.

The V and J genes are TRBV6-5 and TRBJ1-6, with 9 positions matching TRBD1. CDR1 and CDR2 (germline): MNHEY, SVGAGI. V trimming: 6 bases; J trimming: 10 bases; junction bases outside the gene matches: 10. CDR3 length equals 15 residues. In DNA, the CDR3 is TGTGCCAGCAGATCACCGGGACAGGGAGCCTCACCCCTCCACTTT. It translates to CASRSPGQGASPLHF.

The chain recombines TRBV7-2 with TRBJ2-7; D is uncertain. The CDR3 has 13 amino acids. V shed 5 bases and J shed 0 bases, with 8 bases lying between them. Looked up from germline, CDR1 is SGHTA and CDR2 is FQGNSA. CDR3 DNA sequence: TGTGCCAGCAGCCAGACGTACTCCTACGAGCAGTACTTC. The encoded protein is CASSQTYSYEQYF.

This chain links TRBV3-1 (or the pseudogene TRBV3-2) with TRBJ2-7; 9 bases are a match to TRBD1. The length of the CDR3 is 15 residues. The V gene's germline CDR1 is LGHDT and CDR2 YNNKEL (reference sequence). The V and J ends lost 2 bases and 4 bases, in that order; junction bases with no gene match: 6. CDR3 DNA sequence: TGTGCCAGCAGCCAAAGACGACAGGGGGGTTACGAGCAGTACTTC. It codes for CASSQRRQGGYEQYF.

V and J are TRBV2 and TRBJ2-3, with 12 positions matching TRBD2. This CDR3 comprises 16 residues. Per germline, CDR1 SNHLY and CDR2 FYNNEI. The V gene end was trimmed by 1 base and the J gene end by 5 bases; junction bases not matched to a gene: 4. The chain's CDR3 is CASSEDLAGGVDTQYF. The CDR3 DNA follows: TGTGCCAGCAGTGAAGACCTAGCGGGAGGGGTAGATACGCAGTATTTT.